This T cell receptor beta chain was documented in a study of blood T cell repertoires in COVID-19. Study-level information: The cDNA or gDNA used as material had been derived from T cells, B-cell-depleted T cells, or PBMCs.

The CDR3 spans 14 residues. Trimming stripped 4 bases from V and 2 bases from J, with 10 bases between. Looked up from germline, CDR1 is LNHDA and CDR2 is SQIVND (reference sequence). Assay: immunoSEQ multiplex PCR; the TCRdb copy retains only in-frame clones and omits some. This table holds 95,000 to 110,000 clones, 80% to 90% found once. This TCR came from a woman aged 55-75 years with acute or convalescent COVID-19. The sequenced material came from peripheral blood. The chain is built from TRBV19 and TRBJ2-3, with TRBD2 as a possible D gene (6 bases). CDR3 residues: CASSTGTATDTQYF. Here the CDR3 DNA reads TGTGCCAGTAGTACCGGGACTGCCACAGATACGCAGTATTTT.